The present TCR beta chain was sequenced within a study of monozygotic twins with inflammatory bowel disease. Findings of the study overall: Nothing supported a single strong signal or clonotype that was associated with IBD.

The CDR3 spans 15 residues. Germline V gene data show CDR1 as MGHRA and CDR2 as YSYEKL. Blood was drawn once per donor, and each sample measured 2 to 3 ml. Total RNA input per TCR library was roughly 3,300 ng. No DNA is given; TCRdb re-called the 5' RACE reads and lists each CDR3 protein once. The table for this sample gives some 89,000 distinct CDR3 sequences. Of note for this clonotype: The antigen is undetermined.

This receptor was obtained from a human donor with ulcerative colitis or Crohn's disease, or a healthy co-twin of an affected twin (not recorded which). The specimen was blood. V and J are TRBV4-1 and TRBJ2-7. The CDR3 region is CASSQHSLGGDEQYF.